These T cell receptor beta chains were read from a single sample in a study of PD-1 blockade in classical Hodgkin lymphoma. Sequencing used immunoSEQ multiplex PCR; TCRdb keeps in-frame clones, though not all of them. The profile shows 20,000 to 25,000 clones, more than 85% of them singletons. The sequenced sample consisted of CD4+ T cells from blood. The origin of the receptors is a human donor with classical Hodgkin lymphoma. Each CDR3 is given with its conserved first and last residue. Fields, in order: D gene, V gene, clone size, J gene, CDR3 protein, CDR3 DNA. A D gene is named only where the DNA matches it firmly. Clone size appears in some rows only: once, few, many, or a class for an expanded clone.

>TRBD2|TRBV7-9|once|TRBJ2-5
CASSPRPSGRAGRETQYF
TGTGCCAGCAGCCCCCGGCCTAGCGGGAGGGCCGGTAGGGAGACCCAGTACTTC
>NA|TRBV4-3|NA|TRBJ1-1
CASSQDRRTEAFF
TGCGCCAGCAGCCAAGATCGAAGGACTGAAGCTTTCTTT
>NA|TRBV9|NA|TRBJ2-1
CASSVGTSHNEQFF
TGTGCCAGCAGCGTAGGAACCAGCCACAATGAGCAGTTCTTC
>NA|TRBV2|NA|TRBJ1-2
CASSEMWQASGYTF
TGTGCCAGCAGTGAAATGTGGCAGGCCAGCGGCTACACCTTC
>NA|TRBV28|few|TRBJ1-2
CASSWDEYGYTF
TGTGCCAGCAGTTGGGATGAGTATGGCTACACCTTC
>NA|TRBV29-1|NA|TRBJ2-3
CSVKQTGASTDTQYF
TGCAGCGTCAAGCAGACTGGAGCTAGCACAGATACGCAGTATTTT
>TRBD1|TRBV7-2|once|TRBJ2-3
CASSSAGQGARTQYF
TGTGCCAGCAGCTCCGCGGGACAGGGGGCACGGACGCAGTATTTT
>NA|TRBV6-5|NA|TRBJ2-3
CASSYSKWGTDTQYF
TGTGCCAGCAGTTACTCGAAGTGGGGCACAGATACGCAGTATTTT
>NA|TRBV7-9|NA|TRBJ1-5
CASSLALGNQPQHF
TGTGCCAGCAGCTTAGCGCTCGGGAATCAGCCCCAGCATTTT
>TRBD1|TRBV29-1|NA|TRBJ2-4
CSGLPGQGNIQYF
TGCAGCGGCCTTCCGGGACAGGGAAACATTCAGTACTTC
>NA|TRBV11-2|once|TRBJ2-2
CASSRQRVTGELFF
TGTGCCAGCAGCCGCCAGCGGGTTACCGGGGAGCTGTTTTTT
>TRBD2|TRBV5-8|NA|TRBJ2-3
CASRESGGITDTQYF
TGTGCCAGCAGGGAAAGCGGGGGGATCACAGATACGCAGTATTTT
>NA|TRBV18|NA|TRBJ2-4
CASSQSGKQNIQYF
TGTGCCAGCTCTCAGAGTGGGAAACAAAACATTCAGTACTTC
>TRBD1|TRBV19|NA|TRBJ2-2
CAVRDRGGTGELFF
TGTGCCGTCCGGGACAGGGGTGGGACCGGGGAGCTGTTTTTT
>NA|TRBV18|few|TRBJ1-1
CASSPPGWGLEAFF
TGTGCCAGCTCACCACCGGGCTGGGGCCTTGAAGCTTTCTTT
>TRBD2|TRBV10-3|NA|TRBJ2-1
CAISESGTSHGSAYNEQFF
TGTGCCATCAGTGAATCCGGGACTAGCCACGGGAGCGCCTACAATGAGCAGTTCTTC
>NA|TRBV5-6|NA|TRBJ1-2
CASSLGPVTRGYTF
TGTGCCAGCAGCTTGGGGCCGGTCACGCGGGGCTACACCTTC
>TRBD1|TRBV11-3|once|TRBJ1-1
CASSRQGYTEAFF
TGTGCCAGCAGTCGACAGGGATACACTGAAGCTTTCTTT
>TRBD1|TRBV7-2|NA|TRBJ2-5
CASSPNRGKETQYF
TGTGCCAGCAGCCCGAACAGGGGGAAAGAGACCCAGTACTTC
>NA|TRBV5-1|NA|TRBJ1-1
CASSSSGRSNTEAFF
TGCGCCAGCAGTTCGAGCGGGCGGTCCAACACTGAAGCTTTCTTT
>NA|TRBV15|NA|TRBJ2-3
CATSAERTSTDTQYF
TGTGCCACCAGCGCTGAGCGGACTAGCACAGATACGCAGTATTTT
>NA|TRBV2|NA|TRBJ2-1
CASTPRMTGPYNEQFF
TGTGCCAGCACTCCCAGGATGACAGGTCCCTACAATGAGCAGTTCTTC
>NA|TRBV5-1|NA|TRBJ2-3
CASSLVRGTDTQYF
TGCGCCAGCAGCTTAGTGAGGGGCACAGATACGCAGTATTTT
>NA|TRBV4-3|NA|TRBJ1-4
CASSQELVTEKLFF
TGCGCCAGCAGCCAAGAACTGGTCACGGAAAAACTGTTTTTT
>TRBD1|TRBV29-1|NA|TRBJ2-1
CSASRDRDYNEQFF
TGCAGCGCAAGCCGGGACAGGGACTACAATGAGCAGTTCTTC
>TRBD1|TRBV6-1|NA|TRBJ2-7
CASSLQGTGAYEQYF
TGTGCCAGCAGTCTCCAAGGAACAGGGGCCTACGAGCAGTACTTC
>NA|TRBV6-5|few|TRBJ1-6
CASSYIEGGDNSPLHF
TGTGCCAGCAGTTATATCGAGGGAGGGGATAATTCACCCCTCCACTTT
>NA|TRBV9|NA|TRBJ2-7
CASSVRPGSSDEQYF
TGTGCCAGCAGCGTCCGCCCCGGGAGTAGCGACGAGCAGTACTTC
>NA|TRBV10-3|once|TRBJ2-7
CAISVAGMRPGEQYF
TGTGCCATCAGTGTTGCGGGAATGAGGCCGGGTGAGCAGTACTTC
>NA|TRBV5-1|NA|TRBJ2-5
CASSSGHAVRETQYF
TGCGCCAGCAGCTCTGGACATGCCGTTCGAGAGACCCAGTACTTC
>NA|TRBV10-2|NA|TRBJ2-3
CASSDSGTGADTQYF
TGCGCCAGCAGTGATAGCGGCACGGGGGCAGATACGCAGTATTTT
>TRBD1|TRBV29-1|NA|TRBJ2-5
CSAVATGVETQYF
TGCAGCGCCGTCGCGACAGGGGTAGAGACCCAGTACTTC
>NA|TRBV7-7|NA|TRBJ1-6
CASSLDGGGNSPLHF
TGTGCTAGCAGCTTAGACGGTGGAGGCAATTCACCCCTCCACTTT
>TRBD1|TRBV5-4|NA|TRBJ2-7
CASSSDRGKQYF
TGTGCCAGCAGCTCCGACAGGGGAAAGCAGTACTTC
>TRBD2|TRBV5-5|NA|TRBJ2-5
CASSKSSRGGETQYF
TGTGCCAGCAGCAAGTCGTCACGGGGGGGAGAGACCCAGTACTTC
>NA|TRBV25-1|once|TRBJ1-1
CASSAHTEAFF
TGTGCCAGCAGTGCCCACACTGAAGCTTTCTTT
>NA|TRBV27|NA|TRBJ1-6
CASSLSVLGGSNSPLHF
TGTGCCAGCAGTTTGAGTGTATTGGGGGGATCTAATTCACCCCTCCACTTT
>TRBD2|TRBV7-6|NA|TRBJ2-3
CASSLTGGRGGDTQYF
TGTGCCAGCAGCTTAACGGGCGGGAGGGGAGGAGATACGCAGTATTTT
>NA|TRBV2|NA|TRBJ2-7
CASRDSGNTYEQYF
TGTGCCAGCAGGGATTCCGGGAACACCTACGAGCAGTACTTC
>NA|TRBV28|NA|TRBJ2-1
CASSGVGGYNEQFF
TGTGCCAGCAGCGGCGTCGGGGGTTACAATGAGCAGTTCTTC
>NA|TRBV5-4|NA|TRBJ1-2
CASSLAGGNGYTF
TGTGCCAGCAGCTTGGCTGGGGGCAATGGCTACACCTTC
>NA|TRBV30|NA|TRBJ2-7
CAWLSLRGEQYF
TGTGCCTGGTTGAGTTTACGGGGCGAGCAGTACTTC
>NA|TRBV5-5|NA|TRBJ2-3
CASSLGTFTDTQYF
TGTGCCAGCAGCTTAGGAACATTCACAGATACGCAGTATTTT
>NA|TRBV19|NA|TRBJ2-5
CASSYDRQETQYF
TGTGCCAGTAGTTATGACAGACAAGAGACCCAGTACTTC
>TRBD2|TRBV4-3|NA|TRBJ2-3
CASSQRLAGRTDTQYF
TGCGCCAGCAGCCAAAGGCTAGCGGGGCGCACAGATACGCAGTATTTT
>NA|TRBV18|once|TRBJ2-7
CASSPLASTYEQYF
TGTGCCAGCTCACCACTAGCGAGTACCTACGAGCAGTACTTC
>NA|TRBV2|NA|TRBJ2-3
CASRDWVGTDTQYF
TGTGCCAGCAGGGACTGGGTTGGCACAGATACGCAGTATTTT
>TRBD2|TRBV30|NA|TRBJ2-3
CAWSVLGLGAVVTQYF
TGTGCCTGGAGTGTACTTGGACTAGGGGCAGTAGTTACGCAGTATTTT
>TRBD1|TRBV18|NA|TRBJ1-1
CASSPLQGGDTEAFF
TGTGCCAGCTCACCACTACAAGGGGGCGACACTGAAGCTTTCTTT
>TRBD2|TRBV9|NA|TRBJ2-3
CASSPPLLAVPDTQYF
TGTGCCAGCAGCCCCCCCTTGCTAGCGGTCCCAGATACGCAGTATTTT
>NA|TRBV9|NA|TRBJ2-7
CASSVGQGPYEQYF
TGTGCCAGCAGCGTAGGGCAGGGGCCCTACGAGCAGTACTTC
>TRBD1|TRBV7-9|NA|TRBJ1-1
CASSPLRDRDTEAFF
TGTGCCAGCAGCCCGCTCAGGGACAGGGACACTGAAGCTTTCTTT